The clone carrying this TCR beta chain was seen a handful of times. This CDR3 spans 14 amino acids. Germline CDR1 is MNHEY and CDR2 is SMNVEV (reference sequence). The ends lost 7 bases at V and 1 base at J; junction bases unmatched: 3. PCR primers comprised 60 Vbeta and 13 Jbeta primers. The data were produced by immunoSEQ multiplex PCR, yet TCRdb's version contains in-frame clones alone and is incomplete. This sample has under 150,000 clones, with around 9.6% found just once. This specimen belongs to a study of cytomegalovirus exposure and HLA in healthy donors. Study as a whole: Falling in the Caucasian-associated ancestry cluster were about 83% of some 400 genotyped donors.

This chain links TRBV27 with TRBJ1-1; 10 positions agree with TRBD1. The source is a male donor in good health and CMV-seronegative. Specimen: PBMCs. In nucleotides, the CDR3 is TGTGCCAGCACCTGGACAGGGGGGAACACTGAAGCTTTCTTT. Translation: CASTWTGGNTEAFF.